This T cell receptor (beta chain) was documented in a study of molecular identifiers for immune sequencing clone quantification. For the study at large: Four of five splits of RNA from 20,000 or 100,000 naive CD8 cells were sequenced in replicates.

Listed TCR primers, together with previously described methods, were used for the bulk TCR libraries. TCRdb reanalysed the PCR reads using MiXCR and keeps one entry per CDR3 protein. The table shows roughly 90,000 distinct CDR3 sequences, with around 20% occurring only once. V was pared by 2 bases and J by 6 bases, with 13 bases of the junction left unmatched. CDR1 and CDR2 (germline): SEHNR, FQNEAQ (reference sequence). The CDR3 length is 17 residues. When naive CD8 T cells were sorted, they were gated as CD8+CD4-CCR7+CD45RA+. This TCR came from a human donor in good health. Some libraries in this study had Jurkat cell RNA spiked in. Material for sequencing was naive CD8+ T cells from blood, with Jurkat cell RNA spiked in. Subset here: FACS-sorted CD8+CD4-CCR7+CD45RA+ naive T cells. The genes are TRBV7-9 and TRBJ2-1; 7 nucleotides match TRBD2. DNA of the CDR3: TGTGCCAGCAGCTTACCCCTTGGGAGGGTGGGCGGCAATGAGCAGTTCTTC. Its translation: CASSLPLGRVGGNEQFF.